The 8 T cell receptor beta chains below were found in one sample sequenced in a study of cytomegalovirus exposure and HLA in healthy donors. PCR employed 60 Vbeta and 13 Jbeta primers. Some clones are missing from TCRdb's copy, which holds only in-frame ones; the method was immunoSEQ multiplex PCR. Of 210,000 or so clones in the sample, about 80% were seen once. The sample consisted of PBMCs. Source of these receptors: a woman aged 40 to 50 in good health and CMV-seronegative.

The chain links TRBV5-4 to TRBJ2-3; 9 bases are shared with TRBD1. Trimming at V came to 7 bases and at J to 3 bases, leaving 18 bases not matched to a gene. The CDR3 spans 18 residues. From germline, CDR1 is SGHNT and CDR2 YYREEE (reference sequence). The CDR3: CASGGGTGIVGVTDTQYF. The CDR3 DNA sequence: TGTGCCAGCGGGGGGGGGACAGGGATAGTTGGTGTTACAGATACGCAGTATTTT.

There are a few counts of this clone. The V gene is TRBV5-1, the J gene TRBJ2-1; TRBD1 matches at 8 bases. V dropped 4 bases and J dropped 3; count of bases not matched to a gene: 6. Germline V lookup: CDR1 SGHRS, CDR2 YFSETQ. The CDR3 is 15 residues long. The CDR3 protein is CASSSRDRNYNEQFF. The CDR3 coding sequence is TGCGCCAGCAGCAGCCGGGACAGGAACTACAATGAGCAGTTCTTC. Variable domain in full (rest from reference TRBV5-1 and TRBJ2-1): KAGVTQTPRYLIKTRGQQVTLSCSPISGHRSVSWYQQTPGQGLQFLFEYFSETQRNKGNFPGRFSGRQFSNSRSEMNVSTLELGDSALYLCASSSRDRNYNEQFFGPGTRLTVL.

The V call is TRBV29-1, the J call TRBJ2-7, with D hard to call. The CDR3 spans 12 residues. Per germline, CDR1 SQVTM and CDR2 ANQGSEA. The germline V and J ends were trimmed by 3 bases and 7 bases, with 13 bases remaining between them. The CDR3 spells CSVEVAADEQYF. The CDR3 DNA sequence: TGCAGCGTTGAGGTCGCGGCAGATGAGCAGTACTTC.

The chain uses TRBV5-5 and TRBJ1-5; D gene ambiguous. CDR1 is SGHKS and CDR2 is YYEKEE in the germline V gene (reference sequence). The CDR3 spans 14 residues. V dropped 0 bases and J dropped 6 bases, with 10 bases sitting between them. In DNA, the CDR3 is TGTGCCAGCAGCTTGGAACAGCCGAGTCAGCCCCAGCATTTT. It yields the protein CASSLEQPSQPQHF. Looking up the rest from reference TRBV5-5 and TRBJ1-5 gives the full variable domain: DAGVTQSPTHLIKTRGQQVTLRCSPISGHKSVSWYQQVLGQGPQFIFQYYEKEERGRGNFPDRFSARQFPNYSSELNVNALLLGDSALYLCASSLEQPSQPQHFGDGTRLSIL.

CDR3 sequence (DNA): TGCAGCGTTGAAGCCCGGGACAGATGGTACACTGAAGCTTTCTTT. The encoded protein is CSVEARDRWYTEAFF. The chain is built from TRBV29-1 and TRBJ1-1, with 7 bases aligning to TRBD1. Looked up from germline, CDR1 is SQVTM and CDR2 is ANQGSEA. The CDR3 runs 15 residues. J lost 3 bases, V lost 1 base, and 8 bases had no gene match.

This chain uses TRBV28 with TRBJ1-1; 8 nucleotides align to TRBD1. V dropped 5 bases and J dropped 7; count of bases not matched to a gene: 6. Germline CDR1 is MDHEN and CDR2 is SYDVKM. The CDR3 has 13 residues. The CDR3 nucleotides are TGTGCCAGCAGTCAGGACAGGGTGGTTGAAGCTTTCTTT. The encoded protein is CASSQDRVVEAFF.

This clone was picked up one time. The CDR3: CASSSQTDNNEQFF. The CDR3 bases are TGTGCCAGCAGCTCTCAGACAGACAACAATGAGCAGTTCTTC. The chain recombines TRBV7-3 with TRBJ2-1; TRBD1 is a possible D gene (5 bases). Germline CDR1 SGHTA, CDR2 FQGTGA. This CDR3 is built from 14 residues. The V gene lost 4 bases and the J gene lost 5 bases, with 12 bases spanning the gap.

The V and J genes are TRBV7-8 and TRBJ1-6; D remains ambiguous. Germline CDR1 reads SGHVS; CDR2 reads FQNEAQ. Trimming removed 4 bases from V and 7 bases from J, with 8 bases in between. The CDR3 extends over 13 amino acids. The CDR3 loop reads CASSSGDNSPLHF. The CDR3 DNA follows: TGTGCCAGCAGCTCGGGTGACAATTCACCCCTCCACTTT.